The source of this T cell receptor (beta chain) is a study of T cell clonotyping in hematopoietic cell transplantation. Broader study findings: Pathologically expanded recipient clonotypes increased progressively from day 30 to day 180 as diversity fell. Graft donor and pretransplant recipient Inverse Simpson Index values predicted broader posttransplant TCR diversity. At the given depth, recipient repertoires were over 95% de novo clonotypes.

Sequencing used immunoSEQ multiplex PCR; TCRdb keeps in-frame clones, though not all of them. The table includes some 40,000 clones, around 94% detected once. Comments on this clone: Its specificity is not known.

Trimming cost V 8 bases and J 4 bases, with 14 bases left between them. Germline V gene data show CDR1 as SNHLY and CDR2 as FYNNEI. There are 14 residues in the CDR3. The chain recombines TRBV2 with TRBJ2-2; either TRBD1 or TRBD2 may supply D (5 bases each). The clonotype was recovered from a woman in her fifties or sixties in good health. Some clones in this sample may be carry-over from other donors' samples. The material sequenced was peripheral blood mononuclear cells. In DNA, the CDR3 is TGTGCCAGCGGTGGGACGAGAGGCACCGGGGAGCTGTTTTTT. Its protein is CASGGTRGTGELFF.